This T cell receptor (beta chain) was identified in a study of CD8 T cells in ankylosing spondylitis. General study findings and limits: Both synovial fluid and blood in reactive arthritis had previously been reported to carry some motif variants.

TCRdb re-analysed the 5' RACE reads in MiXCR, keeping a single row per CDR3 protein. This table has roughly 230,000 distinct CDR3 sequences, 15% to 20% appearing once. The table lists this clonotype with a few counts. No antigen is known for it. Germline lookup yields CDR1 SGHDT and CDR2 YYEEEE. The junction had 5 bases not matched to a gene; V was cut back by 4 bases and J by 7 bases. CDR3 size: 13 residues. The chain links TRBV5-6 to TRBJ2-5, with 9 bases lining up with TRBD1. The TCR was taken from a male donor with ankylosing spondylitis or in good health (not recorded which). The sample consisted of blood, either unsorted or a sorted T cell fraction (not recorded which). CDR3 in DNA: TGTGCCAGCAGCAGGACAGGGGTGGGGACCCAGTACTTC. This codes for CASSRTGVGTQYF.